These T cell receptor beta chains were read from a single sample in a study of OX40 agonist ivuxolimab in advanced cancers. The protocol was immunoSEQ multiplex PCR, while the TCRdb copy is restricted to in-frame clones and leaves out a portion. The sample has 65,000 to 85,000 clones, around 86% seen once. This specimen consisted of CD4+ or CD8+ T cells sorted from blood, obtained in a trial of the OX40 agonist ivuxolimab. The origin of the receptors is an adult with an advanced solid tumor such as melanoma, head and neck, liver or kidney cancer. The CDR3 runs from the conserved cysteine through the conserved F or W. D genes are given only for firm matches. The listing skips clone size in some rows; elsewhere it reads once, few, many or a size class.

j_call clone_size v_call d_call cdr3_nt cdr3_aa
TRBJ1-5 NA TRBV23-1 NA TGCGCCAGCAGTTCACCTGATCCCCAGCATTTT CASSSPDPQHF
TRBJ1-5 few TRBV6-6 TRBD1 TGTGCCAGCAGTTACTCGGGCAGGGGGCAACAGCCCCAGCATTTT CASSYSGRGQQPQHF
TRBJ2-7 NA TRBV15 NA TGTGCCACCAGCAGAGATCATACCTACGAGCAGTACTTC CATSRDHTYEQYF
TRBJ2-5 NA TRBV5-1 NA TGCGCCAGCAGCTCTACCACCCAAGAGACCCAGTACTTC CASSSTTQETQYF
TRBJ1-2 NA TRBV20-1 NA TGCAGTGCGTGGGGGGCGAGTGGCTACACCTTC CSAWGASGYTF
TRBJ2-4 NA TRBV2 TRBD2 TGTGCCAGCAGTTCTAGCGGACCTAGAGCCAAAAACATTCAGTACTTC CASSSSGPRAKNIQYF
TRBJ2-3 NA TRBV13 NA TGTGCCAGCAGCTTAAGGGCAGATACGCAGTATTTT CASSLRADTQYF
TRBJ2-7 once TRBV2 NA TGTGCCAGCAGTACACAGGGTTACGAGCAGTACTTC CASSTQGYEQYF
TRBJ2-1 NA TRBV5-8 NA TGTGCCAGCAGCAAGGGACTCCGCCGTGAGCAGTTCTTC CASSKGLRREQFF
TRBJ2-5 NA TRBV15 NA TGTGCCACCGCGGCCAGGGGCATAGGGGAGACCCAGTACTTC CATAARGIGETQYF
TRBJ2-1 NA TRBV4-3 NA TGCGCCAGCAGCCAAGATTGGGGTGAGCAGTTCTTC CASSQDWGEQFF
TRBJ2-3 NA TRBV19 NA TGTGCCAGTAGTCCCGGGGGGCAGGGGGCAGCAGATACGCAGTATTTT CASSPGGQGAADTQYF
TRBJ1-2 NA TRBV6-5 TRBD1 TGTGCCAGCAGCAAGACAGGGACGGGGGGCTATGGCTACACCTTC CASSKTGTGGYGYTF
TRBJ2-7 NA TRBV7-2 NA TGTGCCAGCGGGGGCAGCTCCTACGAGCAGTACTTC CASGGSSYEQYF
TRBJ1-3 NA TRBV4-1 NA TGCGCCAGCAGCCGACCCGGCGGAAACACCATATATTTT CASSRPGGNTIYF
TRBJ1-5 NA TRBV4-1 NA TGCGCCAGCAGCCAAGTTAGGCTCAGGGGTGGGGGACTCAATCAGCCCCAGCATTTT CASSQVRLRGGGLNQPQHF
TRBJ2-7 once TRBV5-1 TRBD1 TGCGCCAGCAGCTCCCTTACAGGGGGCGTTCCCGAGCAGTACTTC CASSSLTGGVPEQYF
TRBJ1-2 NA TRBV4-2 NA TGTGCCAGCAGCCAAGACAGAAACTATGGCTACACCTTC CASSQDRNYGYTF
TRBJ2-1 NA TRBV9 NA TGTGCCAGCAGCGACCGACTAGGCCATGAGCAGTTCTTC CASSDRLGHEQFF
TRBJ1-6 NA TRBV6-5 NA TGTGCCAGCAGTTACACGGGACGGGTTTATAATTCACCCCTCCACTTT CASSYTGRVYNSPLHF
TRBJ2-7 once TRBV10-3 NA TGTGCCATCTCACCCTATCTCGGGTACGAGCAGTACTTC CAISPYLGYEQYF
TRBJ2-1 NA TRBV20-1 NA TGCAGTGCAAGCCGAGCGGGTGAGCAGTTCTTC CSASRAGEQFF
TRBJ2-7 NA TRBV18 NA TGTGCCAGCTCACCCAGGGGCGGCGACGAGCAGTACTTC CASSPRGGDEQYF
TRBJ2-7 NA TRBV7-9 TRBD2 TGTGCCAGCACCCGGGGATCGGGGGGGATATCCTACGAGCAGTACTTC CASTRGSGGISYEQYF
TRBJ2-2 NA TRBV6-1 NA TGTGCCAGCAGTGTTAAGGGACAGAACACCGGGGAGCTGTTTTTT CASSVKGQNTGELFF
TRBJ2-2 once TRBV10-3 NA TGTGCCATCAGTGAGCCCCTGGGGGGCCACGGGGAGCTGTTTTTT CAISEPLGGHGELFF
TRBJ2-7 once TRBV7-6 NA TGTGCCAGCAGCTTAGATACATTTTACGAGCAGTACTTC CASSLDTFYEQYF
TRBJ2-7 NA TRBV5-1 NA TGCGCCAGCAGCCTCTTCGGTAGATCGGACGAGCAGTACTTC CASSLFGRSDEQYF
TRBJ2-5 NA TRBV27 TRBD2 TGTGCCAGCAGTCCTTGGACTAGCGGACAAGAGACCCAGTACTTC CASSPWTSGQETQYF
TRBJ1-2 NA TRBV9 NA TGTGCCAGCAGCACCCAGACGGGACCGGGCTATGGCTACACCTTC CASSTQTGPGYGYTF
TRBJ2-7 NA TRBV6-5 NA TGTGCCAGCAGTGTGGACAGATCCCTCTACGAGCAGTACTTC CASSVDRSLYEQYF
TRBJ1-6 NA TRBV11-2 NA TGTGCCAGCAGCTTAGATCTAACTCGGGGTGCCTCACCCCTCCACTTT CASSLDLTRGASPLHF
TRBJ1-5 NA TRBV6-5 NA TGTGCCAGCAGTGCCAGTCATAGCAATCAGCCCCAGCATTTT CASSASHSNQPQHF
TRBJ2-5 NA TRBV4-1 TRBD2 TGCGCCAGCAGCCTGAGACTAGCGGGGTTTCAAGAGACCCAGTACTTC CASSLRLAGFQETQYF
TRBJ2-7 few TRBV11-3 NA TGTGCCAGCAGCTTCTCCGGGACTGCCGTGCAGTACTTC CASSFSGTAVQYF
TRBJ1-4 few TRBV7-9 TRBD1 TGTGCCAGCAGCACCCCGGACAGGGGGTTTTTCGAAAAACTGTTTTTT CASSTPDRGFFEKLFF
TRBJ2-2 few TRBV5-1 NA TGCGCCAGCAGCTTGGAGTACCTGAACACCGGGGAGCTGTTTTTT CASSLEYLNTGELFF
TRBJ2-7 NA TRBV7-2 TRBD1 TGTGCCAGCAGCACCCCCTTCGGAAGGGACAGGGGACTCTACGAGCAGTACTTC CASSTPFGRDRGLYEQYF
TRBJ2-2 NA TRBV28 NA TGTGCCAGCAGTTTAACGTCCATTAACGGGGAGCTGTTTTTT CASSLTSINGELFF
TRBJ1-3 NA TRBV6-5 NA TGTGCCAGCAGAATCTCTGGAAACACCATATATTTT CASRISGNTIYF
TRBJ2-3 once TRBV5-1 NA TGCGCCAGCAGCGAACAGGGAACAGGGCCAGATACGCAGTATTTT CASSEQGTGPDTQYF